The sequence of this T cell receptor beta chain was determined in a study of response to subunit inactivated influenza vaccine. This clonotype was found a few times. What it recognizes is unknown. Using its own MiXCR run on the RT-PCR reads, TCRdb lists one record per CDR3 protein. This sample has 150,000 to 200,000 distinct CDR3 sequences, with about 10% found just once. Study-level points and caveats: The authors suggested that few new T cells are recruited per seasonal influenza vaccination.

Germline CDR1 reads MGHRA; CDR2 reads YSYEKL. This CDR3 spans 17 amino acids. V was pared by 0 bases and J by 0 bases, with 9 bases between. V gene TRBV4-1 combines with J gene TRBJ1-6, with D possibly TRBD1 on 5 matching bases. This receptor was obtained from a man aged 45-69 years who received an inactivated influenza vaccine. This specimen consisted of CD8+ T cells sorted from PBMCs, obtained less than 25 months after vaccination. CDR3 amino acids: CASSQDGTSSYNSPLHF. In nucleotides, the CDR3 is TGCGCCAGCAGCCAAGATGGGACTAGCTCCTATAATTCACCCCTCCACTTT.